Sequencing of this TCR beta chain was carried out in a study of graft-versus-host responses after intestinal transplantation. About the research overall: The study gave all recipients anti-thymocyte globulin induction, then tacrolimus and steroids for about 3 years. Study-wide findings and caveats: GvH clones turned up in recipient marrow; some had shown up first in ileum or blood.

Only in-frame clones appear in the TCRdb table, and some are missing; sequencing was by immunoSEQ multiplex PCR. The repertoire consists of approximately 88,000 clones, with about 90% occurring once and the leading ten covering around 0.11%. Trimming removed 4 bases from V and 4 bases from J, with 13 bases in between. CDR3 length: 14 residues. Germline loops: CDR1 LNHDA, CDR2 SQIVND (reference sequence). For this clone: Its specificity is not known.

This sequence joins TRBV19 and TRBJ1-1, with unresolved D. This sequence was found in a human donor who received an intestinal transplant. The sample in question was unstimulated CD4+ T cells sorted from spleen or lymph node cells, obtained before intestinal transplant. DNA of the CDR3: TGTGCCAGTAGTACCCCAATGAGGGTCACTGAAGCTTTCTTT. Its protein is CASSTPMRVTEAFF.